The 8 T cell receptor beta chains below were found in one sample sequenced in a study of cytomegalovirus exposure and HLA in healthy donors. PCR employed 60 Vbeta and 13 Jbeta primers. Repertoires were generated with immunoSEQ multiplex PCR, while TCRdb's copy carries only in-frame clones and drops some. Here the sample spans about 250,000 clones, roughly 80% being singletons. What was sequenced was PBMCs. Source of these receptors: a girl aged 2 to 9 in good health and CMV-seronegative.

The chain recombines TRBV19 with TRBJ1-5; no reliable D call. The length of the CDR3 is 15 residues. V was clipped by 7 bases and J by 2 bases, with 15 bases between them. Germline lookup yields CDR1 LNHDA and CDR2 SQIVND (reference sequence). The chain's CDR3 is CASTDPEGGNQPQHF. The CDR3 nucleotides are TGTGCCAGTACGGATCCCGAGGGAGGCAATCAGCCCCAGCATTTT.

The V gene is TRBV4-1, the J gene TRBJ2-5; 9 bases fit TRBD2. V lost 1 base, J lost 7 bases, and 7 bases stayed unmatched. The CDR3 is 15 residues long. Germline values: CDR1 MGHRA, CDR2 YSYEKL. The CDR3: CASSQGLAGLGTQYF. The CDR3 DNA is TGCGCCAGCAGCCAAGGTCTAGCGGGATTAGGGACCCAGTACTTC.

This clone was seen once. The gene calls are TRBV9 and TRBJ1-2, with a possible D match to TRBD1 (6 bases). The V end lost 8 bases, the J end lost 5 bases, and 13 bases lay between the germline ends. The germline V gene has CDR1 SGDLS and CDR2 YYNGEE. The CDR3 totals 12 residues. Here the CDR3 reads CASAGDGYGYTF. In DNA, the CDR3 is TGTGCCAGTGCAGGGGACGGATATGGCTACACCTTC.

This sequence joins TRBV7-2 and TRBJ2-7; a weak D match, TRBD1 (6 bases). V was clipped by 4 bases and J by 3 bases, with 13 bases between them. Germline loops: CDR1 SGHTA, CDR2 FQGNSA. This CDR3 has 14 residues. The CDR3 coding sequence is TGTGCCAGCAGCTCTCTACCGACAGGCTACGAGCAGTACTTC. Residues: CASSSLPTGYEQYF.

This chain uses TRBV9 with TRBJ2-1, with a weak D call TRBD1 (5 bases). The CDR3 is made up of 16 amino acids. The germline V and J ends were trimmed by 0 bases and 9 bases, with 19 bases remaining between them. CDR1 is SGDLS and CDR2 is YYNGEE in the germline V gene. The CDR3 loop is CASSVATTDLFGEQFF. The DNA of the CDR3 is TGTGCCAGCAGCGTAGCTACGACAGACCTCTTTGGTGAGCAGTTCTTC.

This clone was detected a few times. The genes are TRBV6-4 and TRBJ1-2; possible D gene TRBD1, 6 bases. Trimming shortened V by 7 bases and J by 1 base, and 13 bases separated the two germline ends. CDR1 is MRHNA and CDR2 is SNTAGT in the germline V gene. The CDR3 covers 14 residues. Here the CDR3 DNA reads TGTGCCAGCAAAAGGACAGCCTTTAACTATGGCTACACCTTC. Residues: CASKRTAFNYGYTF.

V and J are TRBV10-3 and TRBJ2-7, with TRBD2 matching 9 bases. This CDR3 has 16 residues. Unmatched junction bases numbered 9, after V lost 6 bases and J lost 0 bases. Per germline, CDR1 ENHRY and CDR2 SYGVKD. The CDR3 DNA reads TGTGCCATCAGCGATGCGGGGGGGGAAGGCTCCTACGAGCAGTACTTC. Encoded protein: CAISDAGGEGSYEQYF.

The chain joins TRBV7-4 to TRBJ2-5; 10 bases are a match to TRBD2. With 2 bases clipped from V and 2 bases from J, the junction kept 26 bases outside the gene matches. CDR3 size: 23 residues. Per the germline V gene, CDR1 is SGHVT and CDR2 is SQSDAQ. In DNA form, the CDR3 reads TGTGCCAGCAGCTTATTTATCCCTCGGTCCAGCGGGAGGGCCCAGGTCGTACAAGAGACCCAGTACTTC. Encoded protein: CASSLFIPRSSGRAQVVQETQYF. Full variable domain (remainder filled in from reference TRBV7-4 and TRBJ2-5): GAGVSQSPRYKVAKRGRDVALRCDSISGHVTLYWYRQTLGQGSEVLTYSQSDAQRDKSGRPSGRFSAERPERSVSTLKIQRTEQGDSAVYLCASSLFIPRSSGRAQVVQETQYFGPGTRLLVL.